This paragraph covers one TCR beta chain sequence. The CDR3 length is 15 residues. Germline loops: CDR1 SGHKS, CDR2 YYEKEE (reference sequence). The V end lost 1 base, the J end lost 5 bases, and 15 bases lay between the germline ends. This entry belongs to a study of blood T cell repertoires in COVID-19. Assay used: immunoSEQ multiplex PCR; TCRdb lists only in-frame clones, some missing. Of around 350,000 clones listed, about 88% are singletons. What was sequenced was peripheral blood. The sequence derives from a human donor in a cohort sampled during active COVID-19. The gene calls are TRBV5-5 and TRBJ2-5, with D possibly being TRBD2 (5 bases). CDR3 protein: CASSLTVEGPETQYF. The CDR3 bases are TGTGCCAGCAGCTTGACGGTTGAGGGCCCGGAGACCCAGTACTTC.